The 14 T cell receptor beta chains presented below share a single source sample, sequenced in a study of T cell responses to AZD1222 COVID-19 vaccine. Clones were sequenced by immunoSEQ multiplex PCR, and TCRdb holds only the in-frame ones, with some missing. Of some 160,000 clones in the sample, just under 95% are singletons; the top ten hold about 1%. Sequencing used peripheral blood, obtained on day 0 of AZD1222 vaccination. The origin of the receptors is an adult in good health.

The chain carries TRBV11-3 and TRBJ2-2; perhaps TRBD2 as D (6 bases). CDR3 length equals 15 residues. Trimming stripped 2 bases from V and 4 bases from J, with 11 bases between. Per the germline V gene, CDR1 is SGHNT and CDR2 is YENEEA. This CDR3 reads CASSLLSLATGELFF. DNA for the CDR3: TGTGCCAGCAGCTTATTATCACTAGCCACCGGGGAGCTGTTTTTT.

This clone was seen once. The V gene is TRBV25-1, the J gene TRBJ2-1; D unresolved. V gave up 10 bases and J gave up 1 base, with 14 bases separating them. The CDR3 spans 14 residues. Looked up from germline, CDR1 is MGHDK and CDR2 is SYGVNS. The CDR3 loop reads CATSPMASYNEQFF. CDR3 coding DNA: TGTGCCACCTCCCCTATGGCTTCCTACAATGAGCAGTTCTTC.

The CDR3 bases are TGCAGCGTTGAAGACCACAGGGGGTTGTTTCAGCCCCAGCATTTT. Its protein product is CSVEDHRGLFQPQHF. This chain links TRBV29-1 with TRBJ1-5; TRBD1 agrees at 8 bases. The CDR3 length is 15 residues. Per germline, CDR1 SQVTM and CDR2 ANQGSEA. V was clipped by 0 bases and J by 6 bases; unmatched bases: 7.

The V gene is TRBV28, the J gene TRBJ2-5; 12 nucleotides agree with TRBD2. V lost 5 bases and J lost 4; bases outside the gene matches: 8. Germline V CDR1 and CDR2: MDHEN, SYDVKM. The CDR3 spans 16 residues. Written as DNA, the CDR3 is TGTGCCAGCAGTCCGAGGGGGACTAGCGGGTTAGAGACCCAGTACTTC. This translates into CASSPRGTSGLETQYF.

The chain couples TRBV7-2 to TRBJ1-1; D is unresolved. V shed 5 bases and J shed 3 bases, with 13 bases lying between them. The CDR3 totals 14 residues. From germline, CDR1 is SGHTA and CDR2 FQGNSA. CDR3 amino acids: CASSRRGDDTEAFF. The CDR3 region has the DNA TGTGCCAGCAGCAGACGAGGTGATGACACTGAAGCTTTCTTT.

This sequence joins TRBV19 and TRBJ1-1, with D uncertain. Germline-derived CDR1 and CDR2 are LNHDA and SQIVND (reference sequence). The V gene lost 3 bases and the J gene lost 1 base, with 9 bases spanning the gap. The CDR3 is 14 residues long. The CDR3 spells CASSIDGENTEAFF. The CDR3 coding sequence is TGTGCCAGTAGTATCGACGGCGAGAACACTGAAGCTTTCTTT.

Worth noting for this clone: One end of the junction does not line up with germline, which may come from a read error. The chain links TRBV7-7 to TRBJ1-1; TRBD1 aligns across 8 bases. Germline values: CDR1 SSHAT, CDR2 FNYEAQ (reference sequence). The CDR3 sequence is 17 residues long. The chain's CDR3 is CASSLYPPGTGNTEAFF. CDR3 bases: TGTGCTAGCAGCTTATACCCGCCCGGGACAGGGAACACTGAAGCTTTCTTT.

In DNA, the CDR3 is TGTGCCATCGCCACCGGGACAGTTACCTACGAGCAGTACTTC. Protein sequence: CAIATGTVTYEQYF. This chain links TRBV10-3 with TRBJ2-7, with 7 bases matching TRBD1. The CDR3 has 14 residues. The V gene's germline CDR1 is ENHRY and CDR2 SYGVKD. The junction had 9 bases not matched to a gene; V was cut back by 8 bases and J by 2 bases.

V gene TRBV6-5 combines with J gene TRBJ1-1; D call uncertain. Germline V gene lookup returns CDR1 MNHEY and CDR2 SVGAGI. This CDR3 has 11 amino acids. V lost 6 bases and J lost 10, with 12 bases in between. The CDR3 loop is CASSEQTRAFF. The CDR3 DNA sequence: TGTGCCAGCAGCGAGCAGACCCGAGCTTTCTTT.

This sequence joins TRBV3-1 (or the pseudogene TRBV3-2) and TRBJ2-1; no clear D gene. CDR3 length equals 14 residues. Germline V gives CDR1 LGHDT, CDR2 YNNKEL (reference sequence). V gave up 1 base and J gave up 2 bases, with 6 bases separating them. Here the CDR3 DNA reads TGTGCCAGCAGCCAAGGGCTAGCCTACAATGAGCAGTTCTTC. Encoded protein: CASSQGLAYNEQFF.

The chain combines TRBV7-2 with TRBJ1-1, with D possibly being TRBD1 (5 bases). The CDR3 has 13 amino acids. The germline V and J ends were trimmed by 5 bases and 3 bases, with 10 bases remaining between them. The germline V gene has CDR1 SGHTA and CDR2 FQGNSA. The CDR3 DNA sequence: TGTGCCAGCAGCATAATGGGACACACTGAAGCTTTCTTT. Protein sequence: CASSIMGHTEAFF.

This chain uses TRBV4-1 with TRBJ2-3; D not resolved. The V and J ends lost 1 base and 4 bases respectively, with 15 bases between them. Germline CDR1 and CDR2: MGHRA and YSYEKL. CDR3 length equals 16 residues. The CDR3 DNA follows: TGCGCCAGCAGCCAAGTTTTAGGGATTATCCCAGATACGCAGTATTTT. Residues: CASSQVLGIIPDTQYF.

The sample holds one count of this clone. The rearrangement uses TRBV11-3 and TRBJ2-7, with 9 positions matching TRBD1. This CDR3 is built from 15 residues. Germline CDR1 reads SGHNT; CDR2 reads YENEEA. The V and J ends lost 5 bases and 1 base, in that order; junction bases with no gene match: 6. CDR3 in amino acids: CASSLLGQGSYEQYF. Here the CDR3 DNA reads TGTGCCAGCAGCCTCTTGGGACAGGGTTCCTACGAGCAGTACTTC.

This clone was seen once. The junction departs from germline at one end; a sequencing error may be responsible. The rearrangement uses TRBV6-5 and TRBJ1-1; perhaps TRBD1 as D (6 bases). The CDR3 has 13 amino acids. Germline loops: CDR1 MNHEY, CDR2 SVGAGI. DNA for the CDR3: TGTGCCAGCAGCTACTCGGGGGGCACTCCAGCTTTCTTT. It codes for CASSYSGGTPAFF.